This section outlines one T cell receptor (beta chain) sequence together with its context. What it recognizes is unknown. These data come from a study of shared clonotypes between healthy human individuals. About the study: CD8 memory received one plate per donor, CD8 naive two, CD4 memory three and CD4 naive three.

General study results and limits: Since donors were few, the genetic and exposure-history diversity represented was limited. Some clonotypes were shared by all four sorted-subset donors, while others were not shared. The non-shared ones had lower generation probabilities than the shared ones.

TCRdb's table, derived via immunoSEQ multiplex PCR, lists solely in-frame clones and lacks some. This table holds about 600,000 clones, approximately 97% found once. The CDR3 has 11 residues. CDR1 is DFQATT, CDR2 SNEGSKA, per germline (reference sequence). With 3 bases removed from V and 12 bases from J, the gap between germline ends came to 12 bases. The sample comprised naive CD4+ T cells sorted from blood. Specified subset: CD45RA+ positively selected. The sequence was obtained from a woman between 25 and 40 years old in good health. V usage is TRBV20-1 and J usage is TRBJ2-1; D remains ambiguous. The DNA of the CDR3 is TGCAGTGCTAGGAATACAATGGGGCAGTTCTTC. Translated, it gives CSARNTMGQFF.